These 3 T cell receptor beta chains originate from one sample sequenced in a study of blood T cell repertoires in COVID-19. Sequencing used immunoSEQ multiplex PCR; TCRdb keeps in-frame clones, though not all of them. The table shows about 42,000 clones, with roughly 89% occurring only once. The sequencing input was peripheral blood. Every receptor here comes from a man aged 45-65 years with active COVID-19.

The chain employs TRBV18 and TRBJ2-3; 8 bases are shared with TRBD2. Trimming at V came to 1 base and at J to 2 bases, leaving 2 bases not matched to a gene. Germline CDR1 and CDR2: KGHSH and LQKENI. There are 15 residues in the CDR3. CDR3 residues: CASSPLAGTTDTQYF. The CDR3 region has the DNA TGTGCCAGCTCACCACTAGCGGGGACCACAGATACGCAGTATTTT.

The rearrangement links TRBV13 to TRBJ2-6, with TRBD2 as a possible D gene (5 bases). CDR1 is PRHDT and CDR2 is FYEKMQ in the germline V gene (reference sequence). V lost 0 bases, J lost 4 bases, and 13 bases lay in between. The CDR3 runs 17 residues. The CDR3, as DNA: TGTGCCAGCAGCTTAGGACGCGGAGGTGGCGGGGCCAACGTCCTGACTTTC. It encodes CASSLGRGGGGANVLTF.

J is TRBJ1-3 and V is TRBV5-1, with TRBD1 as a possible D gene (5 bases). V was shortened by 3 bases and J by 9 bases, with 22 bases between the two germline ends. There are 16 residues in the CDR3. Germline loops: CDR1 SGHRS, CDR2 YFSETQ. The CDR3 is CASSYGTGGTPSTIYF. CDR3 DNA sequence: TGCGCCAGCAGCTATGGGACCGGAGGGACGCCTAGCACCATATATTTT.